Shown below are 10 T cell receptor beta chains from a single sample sequenced in a study of T cells in Graves' hyperthyroidism and ophthalmopathy. Amplified regions were TCR beta CDR3 sequences from RNA transcripts. Researchers ran a first-round RT-PCR on the TCR CDR3 using the HTBI primer set. TCRdb re-called the multiplex PCR reads through MiXCR, storing one row per CDR3 protein. The sample yields about 760,000 distinct CDR3 sequences, 30% to 40% seen once. Sequencing input: blood. These receptors were collected from a woman between 35 and 50 years old with Graves' hyperthyroidism.

This clonotype was counted ten times or more. This chain links TRBV9 with TRBJ1-3; D unresolved. CDR1 and CDR2 (germline): SGDLS, YYNGEE. Trimming pared 0 bases from V and 0 bases from J, leaving 4 bases between. The length of the CDR3 is 14 residues. Here the CDR3 reads CASSVAFSGNTIYF. The CDR3 region has the DNA TGTGCCAGCAGCGTAGCCTTCTCTGGAAACACCATATATTTT.

A few counts support this clonotype. This sequence joins TRBV19 and TRBJ1-1; a weak D match, TRBD1 (5 bases). This CDR3 region has 15 residues. Germline loops: CDR1 LNHDA, CDR2 SQIVND (reference sequence). V was shortened by 6 bases and J by 1 base, with 15 bases between the two germline ends. Here the CDR3 reads CASRQRPGANTEAFF. CDR3 nucleotides: TGTGCCAGTAGGCAAAGGCCCGGGGCGAACACTGAAGCTTTCTTT.

The sample holds many counts of this clonotype. CDR3 in DNA: TGTGCCAGCAGCTTGGCTCGATCGAACACCGGGGAGCTGTTTTTT. This codes for CASSLARSNTGELFF. The chain links TRBV7-6 to TRBJ2-2; D is ambiguous. Germline CDR1 and CDR2: SGHVS and FNYEAQ. The CDR3 extends over 15 amino acids. V lost 3 bases and J lost 0, with 8 bases in between.

The chain carries TRBV27 and TRBJ1-2; 7 nucleotides line up with TRBD1. Germline loops: CDR1 MNHEY, CDR2 SMNVEV (reference sequence). Germline trimming cut 2 bases from V and 8 bases from J; bases unmatched to any gene: 5. CDR3 length equals 13 residues. CDR3 in amino acids: CASSLKGARGYTF. CDR3 DNA: TGTGCCAGCAGTTTAAAGGGGGCGCGGGGCTACACCTTC.

There are a few counts of this clonotype. CDR3 protein: CASSEGLTGELFF. The CDR3 DNA reads TGTGCCAGCAGTGAAGGACTCACCGGGGAGCTGTTTTTT. The chain employs TRBV6-1 and TRBJ2-2; D gene uncertain. The germline V gene encodes CDR1 MNHNS and CDR2 SASEGT. The CDR3 consists of 13 residues. V was cut by 1 base and J by 4 bases, with 4 bases left in between.

In the case of this clonotype: This sequence may be a read error, since a much larger clone differs from it by one base. V and J are TRBV11-1 and TRBJ2-7; no reliable D call. Germline V gene lookup returns CDR1 SGHAT and CDR2 FQDESV (reference sequence). This CDR3 is built from 13 residues. The ends were cut back, 6 bases at V and 9 bases at J, with 18 bases in the middle. CDR3 loop: CASSRPGFNVQYF. In nucleotides, the CDR3 is TGTGCCAGCAGTCGCCCGGGTTTCAACGTGCAGTACTTC.

The chain links TRBV20-1 to TRBJ1-1; no clear D. This CDR3 region has 13 residues. Per germline, CDR1 DFQATT and CDR2 SNEGSKA (reference sequence). V lost 3 bases and J lost 3, with 11 bases in between. The CDR3 nucleotides are TGCAGTGCTAGGAGGGAGGAGTACACTGAAGCTTTCTTT. This sequence encodes CSARREEYTEAFF.

This clonotype has more than one count but fewer than ten. The chain couples TRBV12-3 or TRBV12-4 to TRBJ1-3, with a tentative D call TRBD1 (5 bases). V shed 5 bases and J shed 0 bases, with 11 bases lying between them. The CDR3 sequence is 15 residues long. CDR3 amino acids: CASSLGAFSGNTIYF. CDR3 in DNA: TGTGCCAGCAGTCTCGGGGCCTTCTCTGGAAACACCATATATTTT.

This clonotype was seen at least ten times. The chain has TRBV7-2 and TRBJ2-7; TRBD1 matches 10 bases. CDR1 is SGHTA and CDR2 is FQGNSA in the germline V gene. The CDR3 runs to 14 residues. V was pared by 1 base and J by 4 bases, with 1 base of the junction left unmatched. The CDR3, as DNA: TGTGCCAGCAGCTTAGGGGGACAGGGGTACGAGCAGTACTTC. Translation gives CASSLGGQGYEQYF.

This clonotype was found a few times. V and J are TRBV7-2 and TRBJ2-7; D gene ambiguous. Trimming took 6 bases from V and 7 from J, leaving 19 bases between them. Germline CDR1 and CDR2: SGHTA and FQGNSA. The CDR3 spans 14 residues. The CDR3 DNA is TGTGCCAGCAGTTTATTTGCGACCCCGACGGAGCAGTACTTC. It translates to CASSLFATPTEQYF.